This entry concerns a single T cell receptor (beta chain). The antigen remains undetermined. Trimming removed 3 bases from V and 4 bases from J, with 19 bases in between. CDR1 and CDR2 (germline): SGHNT, YYREEE (reference sequence). CDR3 length: 16 residues. These data are taken from a study of T cell responses to AZD1222 COVID-19 vaccine. General study points: Spike regions recognized by vaccine-associated CD4 TCRs spanned the protein, led by 160-218 and 743-854.

The protocol was immunoSEQ multiplex PCR, while the TCRdb copy is restricted to in-frame clones and leaves out a portion. The repertoire holds 150,000 to 200,000 clones, with 93% as singletons. This clonotype was sampled from an adult in good health. The chain employs TRBV5-4 and TRBJ1-2; D is possibly TRBD1 (6 bases). The source was peripheral blood, collected on day 0 of AZD1222 vaccination. Written as DNA, the CDR3 is TGTGCCAGCAGCTCCCTGGGGGCGGCATCAGGCTATGGCTACACCTTC. Protein product: CASSSLGAASGYGYTF.